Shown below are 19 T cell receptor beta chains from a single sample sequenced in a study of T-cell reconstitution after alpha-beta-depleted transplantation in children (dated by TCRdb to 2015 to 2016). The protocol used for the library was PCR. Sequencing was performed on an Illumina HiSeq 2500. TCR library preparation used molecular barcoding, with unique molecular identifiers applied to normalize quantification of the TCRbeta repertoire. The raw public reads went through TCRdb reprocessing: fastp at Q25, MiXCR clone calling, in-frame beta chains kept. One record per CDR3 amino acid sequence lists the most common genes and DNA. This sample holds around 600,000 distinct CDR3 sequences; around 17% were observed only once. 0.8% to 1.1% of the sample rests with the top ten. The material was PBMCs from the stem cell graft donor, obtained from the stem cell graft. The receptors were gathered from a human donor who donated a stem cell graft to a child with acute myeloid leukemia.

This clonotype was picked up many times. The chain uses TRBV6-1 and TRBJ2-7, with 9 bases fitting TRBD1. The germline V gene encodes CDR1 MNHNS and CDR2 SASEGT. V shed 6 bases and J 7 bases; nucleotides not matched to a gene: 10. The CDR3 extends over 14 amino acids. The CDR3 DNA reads TGTGCCAGCAGCATGGGACAGGGAGTAGGGGAGCAGTACTTC. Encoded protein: CASSMGQGVGEQYF.

CDR3 in amino acids: CASSVGQRYEQYV. Written as DNA, the CDR3 is TGTGCCAGCAGCGTAGGCCAGAGATACGAGCAGTACGTC. The rearrangement links TRBV11-2 to TRBJ2-7; D remains ambiguous. V lost 5 bases and J lost 4, with 12 bases in between. Germline values: CDR1 SGHAT, CDR2 FQNNGV. This CDR3 comprises 13 residues.

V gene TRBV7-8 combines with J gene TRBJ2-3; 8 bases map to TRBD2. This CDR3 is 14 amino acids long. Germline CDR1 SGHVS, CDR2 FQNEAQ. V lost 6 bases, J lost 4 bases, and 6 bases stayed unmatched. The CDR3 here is CASRGRRGADTQYF. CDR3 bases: TGTGCCAGCAGGGGACGGCGGGGGGCAGATACGCAGTATTTT.

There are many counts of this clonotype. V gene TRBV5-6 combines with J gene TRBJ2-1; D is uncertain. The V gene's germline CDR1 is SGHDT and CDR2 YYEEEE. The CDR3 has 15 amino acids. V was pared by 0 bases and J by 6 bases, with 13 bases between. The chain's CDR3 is CASSLGVLQTNEQFF. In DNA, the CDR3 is TGTGCCAGCAGCTTGGGAGTCCTCCAAACCAATGAGCAGTTCTTC.

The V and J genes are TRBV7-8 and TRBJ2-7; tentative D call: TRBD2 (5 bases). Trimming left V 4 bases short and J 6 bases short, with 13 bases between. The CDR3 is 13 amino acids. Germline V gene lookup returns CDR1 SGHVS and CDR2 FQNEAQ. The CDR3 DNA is TGTGCCAGCAGCTCCGGGGTCCTCTTCGAGCAGTACGTC. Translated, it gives CASSSGVLFEQYV.

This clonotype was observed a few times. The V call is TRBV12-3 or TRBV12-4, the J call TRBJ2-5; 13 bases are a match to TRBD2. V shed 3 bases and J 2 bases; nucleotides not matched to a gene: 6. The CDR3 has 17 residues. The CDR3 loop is CASSLALTSGGQETQYF. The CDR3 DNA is TGTGCCAGCAGTTTGGCCCTGACTAGCGGGGGGCAAGAGACCCAGTACTTC.

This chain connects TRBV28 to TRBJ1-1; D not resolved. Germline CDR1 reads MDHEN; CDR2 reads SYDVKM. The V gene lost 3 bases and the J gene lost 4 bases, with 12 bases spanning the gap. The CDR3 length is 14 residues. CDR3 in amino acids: CASSFGSKVTEAFF. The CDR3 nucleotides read TGTGCCAGCAGTTTCGGCAGTAAGGTCACTGAAGCTTTCTTT.

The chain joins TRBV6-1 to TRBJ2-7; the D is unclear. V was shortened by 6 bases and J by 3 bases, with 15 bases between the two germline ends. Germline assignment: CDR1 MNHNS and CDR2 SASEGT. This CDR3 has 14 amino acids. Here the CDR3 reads CASRESGVGYEQYF. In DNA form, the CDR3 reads TGTGCCAGCAGGGAGAGTGGGGTAGGCTACGAGCAGTACTTC.

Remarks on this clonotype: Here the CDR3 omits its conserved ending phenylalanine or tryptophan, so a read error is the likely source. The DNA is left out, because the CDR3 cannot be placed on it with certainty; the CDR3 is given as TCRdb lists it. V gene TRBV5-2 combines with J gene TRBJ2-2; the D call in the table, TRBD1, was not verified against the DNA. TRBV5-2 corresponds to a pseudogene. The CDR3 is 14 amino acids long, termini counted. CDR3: CAMGPGPVSGELFC.

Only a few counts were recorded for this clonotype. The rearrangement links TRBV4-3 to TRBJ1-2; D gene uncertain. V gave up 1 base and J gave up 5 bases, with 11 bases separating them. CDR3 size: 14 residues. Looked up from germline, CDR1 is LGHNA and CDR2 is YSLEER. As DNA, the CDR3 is TGCGCCAGCAGCCAAGCCGGGAGTTATTATGGCTACACCTTC. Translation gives CASSQAGSYYGYTF.

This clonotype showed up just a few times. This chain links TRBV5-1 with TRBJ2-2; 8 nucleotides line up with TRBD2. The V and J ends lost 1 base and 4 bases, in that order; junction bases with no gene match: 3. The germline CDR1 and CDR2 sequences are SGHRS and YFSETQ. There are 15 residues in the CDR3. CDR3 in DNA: TGCGCCAGCAGCTTGTTCGGGGGGGCCACCGGGGAGCTGTTTTTT. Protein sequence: CASSLFGGATGELFF.

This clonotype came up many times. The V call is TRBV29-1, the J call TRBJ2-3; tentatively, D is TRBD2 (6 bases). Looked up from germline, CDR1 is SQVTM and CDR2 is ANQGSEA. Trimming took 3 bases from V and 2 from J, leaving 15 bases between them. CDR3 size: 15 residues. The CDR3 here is CSVEARGTYTDTQYF. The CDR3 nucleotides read TGCAGCGTTGAGGCACGGGGGACCTACACAGATACGCAGTATTTT.

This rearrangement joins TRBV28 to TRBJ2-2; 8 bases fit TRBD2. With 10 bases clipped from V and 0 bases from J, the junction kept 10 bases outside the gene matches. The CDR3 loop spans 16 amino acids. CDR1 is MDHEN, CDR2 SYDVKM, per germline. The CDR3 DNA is TGTGCCACCTGCCGGGAGGGGACGGCGAACACCGGGGAGCTGTTTTTT. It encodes CATCREGTANTGELFF.

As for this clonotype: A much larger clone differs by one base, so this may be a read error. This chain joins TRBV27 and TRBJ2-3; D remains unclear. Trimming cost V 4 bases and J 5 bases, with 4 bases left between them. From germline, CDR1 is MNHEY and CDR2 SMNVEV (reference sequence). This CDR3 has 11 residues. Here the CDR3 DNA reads TGTGCCAGCAGTTGGGTAGATACGCAGTATTTT. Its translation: CASSWVDTQYF.

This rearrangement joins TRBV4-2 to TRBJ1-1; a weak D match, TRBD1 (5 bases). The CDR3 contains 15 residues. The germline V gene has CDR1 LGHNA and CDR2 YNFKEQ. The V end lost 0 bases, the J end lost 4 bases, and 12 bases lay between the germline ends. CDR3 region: CASSQDWGSGTEAFF. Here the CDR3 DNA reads TGTGCCAGCAGCCAAGATTGGGGGTCCGGCACTGAAGCTTTCTTT.

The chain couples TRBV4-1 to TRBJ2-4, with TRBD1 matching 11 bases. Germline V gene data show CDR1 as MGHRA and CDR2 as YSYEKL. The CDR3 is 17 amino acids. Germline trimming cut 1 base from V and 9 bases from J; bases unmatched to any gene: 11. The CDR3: CASSQGISGQGASIQYF. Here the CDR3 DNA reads TGCGCCAGCAGCCAAGGCATAAGCGGACAGGGGGCTTCCATTCAGTACTTC.

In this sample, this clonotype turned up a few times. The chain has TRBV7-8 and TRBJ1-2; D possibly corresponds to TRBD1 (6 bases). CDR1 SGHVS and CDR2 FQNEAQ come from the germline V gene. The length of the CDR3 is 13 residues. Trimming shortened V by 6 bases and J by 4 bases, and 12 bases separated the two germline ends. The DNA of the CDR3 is TGTGCCAGCAGGCCAGGACAGTCCTATGGCTACACCTTC. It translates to CASRPGQSYGYTF.

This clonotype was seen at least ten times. The CDR3 reads CSAPRQGRDEKLFF. CDR3 bases: TGCAGTGCTCCCCGCCAGGGCAGGGATGAAAAACTGTTTTTT. The rearrangement links TRBV20-1 to TRBJ1-4; possible D gene TRBD1, 5 bases. Trimming took 5 bases from V and 6 from J, leaving 16 bases between them. Germline CDR1 and CDR2: DFQATT and SNEGSKA (reference sequence). CDR3 length: 14 amino acids.

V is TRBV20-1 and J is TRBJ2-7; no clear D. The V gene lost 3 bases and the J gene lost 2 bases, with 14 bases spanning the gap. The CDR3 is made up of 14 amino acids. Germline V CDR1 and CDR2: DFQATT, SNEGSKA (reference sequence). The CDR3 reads CSARPSVNPYEQYV. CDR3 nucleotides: TGCAGTGCTAGGCCAAGTGTGAACCCCTACGAGCAGTACGTC.